Presented here are 11 T cell receptor beta chains from one specimen sequenced in a study of tumor-infiltrating lymphocytes in primary liver carcinoma. Total RNA amounting to 450 to 550 ng was the source from which TCR beta cDNA was made with a constant-region primer. Amplification in three nested multiplex PCR rounds with slightly modified ARM-PCR gave rise to TCR beta libraries. The first two PCR rounds used TRBV1-TRBV30 forward primers with a C-beta reverse primer, nine to eleven cycles each. TCRdb re-derived calls from the multiplex PCR reads in MiXCR, one entry per CDR3 protein. Of approximately 100,000 distinct CDR3 sequences listed, approximately 70% are singletons. Unsorted bulk tissue (roughly 20-34 mg) underwent RNA and DNA co-extraction. What was sequenced was liver tumor tissue from sampling region 2. Subset denoted: tumor region T2, inferior pole. These receptors came from a woman in her sixties with primary liver carcinoma and hepatitis B virus infection.

About this clonotype itself: A much larger clone differs by one base, so this may be a read error. This sequence joins TRBV5-1 and TRBJ2-5, with D unclear. From germline, CDR1 is SGHRS and CDR2 YFSETQ. The V gene lost 5 bases and the J gene lost 2 bases, with 13 bases spanning the gap. There are 14 residues in the CDR3. The CDR3 coding sequence is TGCGCCAGCAGGTCGGTACAGCTACAAGAGACCCAGTACTTC. It encodes CASRSVQLQETQYF. The entire variable domain, with the rest obtained from reference TRBV5-1 and TRBJ2-5, is as follows: KAGVTQTPRYLIKTRGQQVTLSCSPISGHRSVSWYQQTPGQGLQFLFEYFSETQRNKGNFPGRFSGRQFSNSRSEMNVSTLELGDSALYLCASRSVQLQETQYFGPGTRLLVL.

This clonotype showed up many times. The V gene is TRBV7-9, the J gene TRBJ2-1, with 7 nucleotides matching TRBD1. V lost 1 base and J lost 8; bases outside the gene matches: 11. Per germline, CDR1 SEHNR and CDR2 FQNEAQ (reference sequence). The CDR3 totals 16 residues. The CDR3 nucleotides read TGTGCCAGCAGCTTAGGTTGGACAGGCCCTGGGGATGAGCAGTTCTTC. It is translated as CASSLGWTGPGDEQFF.

This clonotype has a handful of counts. Without the conserved terminal phenylalanine or tryptophan, this CDR3 likely stems from a read error. This chain joins TRBV11-2 and TRBJ2-6; no clear D. This CDR3 has 14 residues. Germline CDR1 reads SGHAT; CDR2 reads FQNNGV. This CDR3 reads CVSSLQAGANVLTY. The CDR3, as DNA: TGTGTCAGCAGCTTGCAGGCTGGGGCCAACGTCCTGACTTAC.

This clonotype showed up many times. The chain couples TRBV29-1 to TRBJ2-5; perhaps TRBD1 as D (6 bases). This CDR3 has 14 amino acids. Trimming removed 5 bases at V and 0 bases at J, with 13 bases between. Germline CDR1 SQVTM, CDR2 ANQGSEA. CDR3 region: CSVKGTHDQETQYF. The CDR3 bases are TGCAGCGTTAAGGGGACACATGACCAAGAGACCCAGTACTTC.

This clonotype was recorded at least ten times. V gene TRBV5-1 combines with J gene TRBJ2-3, with 7 bases matching TRBD2. Germline V gene data show CDR1 as SGHRS and CDR2 as YFSETQ. With V trimmed by 5 bases and J by 0 bases, 3 bases remained unmatched. The CDR3 is 14 amino acids. CDR3 sequence: CASRGTTSTDTQYF. DNA of the CDR3: TGCGCCAGCAGAGGGACTACTAGCACAGATACGCAGTATTTT. Full variable domain (rest looked up from reference TRBV5-1 and TRBJ2-3): KAGVTQTPRYLIKTRGQQVTLSCSPISGHRSVSWYQQTPGQGLQFLFEYFSETQRNKGNFPGRFSGRQFSNSRSEMNVSTLELGDSALYLCASRGTTSTDTQYFGPGTRLTVL.

This clonotype occurred a few times. The junction departs from germline at one end; a sequencing error may be responsible. V gene TRBV13 combines with J gene TRBJ1-1; 9 bases line up with TRBD1. The length of the CDR3 is 14 residues. Germline loops: CDR1 PRHDT, CDR2 FYEKMQ (reference sequence). The CDR3: CASSFRQGGTEASF. CDR3 bases: TGTGCCAGCAGCTTCCGACAGGGGGGTACTGAAGCTTCCTTT.

The chain is built from TRBV5-1 and TRBJ1-4, with D uncertain. The CDR3 length is 16 residues. Trimming removed 3 bases at V and 1 base at J, with 13 bases between. Germline-derived CDR1 and CDR2 are SGHRS and YFSETQ. The CDR3 bases are TGCGCCAGCAGCTCGGGCCCGATCGGAACTAATGAAAAACTGTTTTTT. Residues: CASSSGPIGTNEKLFF.

The chain uses TRBV6-5 and TRBJ2-7; 9 bases map to TRBD2. The ends lost 10 bases at V and 3 bases at J; junction bases unmatched: 13. The CDR3 contains 15 residues. Germline lookup yields CDR1 MNHEY and CDR2 SVGAGI. The CDR3 reads CANSAAAGGRYEQYF. DNA of the CDR3: TGTGCCAACAGCGCGGCGGCGGGAGGGCGCTACGAGCAGTACTTC.

This clonotype was counted a few times. A much larger clone lies a single base off, so this may be a read error. The V gene is TRBV7-9, the J gene TRBJ2-4, with 7 bases identical to TRBD2. This CDR3 region has 17 residues. The germline V gene has CDR1 SEHNR and CDR2 FQNEAQ (reference sequence). The DNA of the CDR3 is TGTGCCATCAGCCCCGGGCGGGGGAAGCTAGCCAAAAACATTCAGTACTTC. This translates into CAISPGRGKLAKNIQYF.

This clonotype was seen many times. A single base separates this from a much larger clone, so it may be a read error. The J gene is TRBJ1-1, the V gene TRBV29-1; D is uncertain. V lost 5 bases, J lost 0 bases, and 13 bases lay in between. CDR3 size: 14 residues. Germline V gives CDR1 SQVTM, CDR2 ANQGSEA. CDR3 protein: CSVMAVTMNTEAFF. The DNA for the CDR3 is TGCAGCGTTATGGCAGTAACGATGAACACTGAAGCTTTCTTT.

The V and J genes are TRBV6-1 and TRBJ2-5; no clear D gene. The CDR3 length is 13 residues. Looked up from germline, CDR1 is MNHNS and CDR2 is SASEGT. Trimming shortened V by 10 bases and J by 1 base, and 13 bases separated the two germline ends. The CDR3 is CATLALPQETQYF. The CDR3 DNA is TGTGCCACCCTCGCACTGCCCCAAGAGACCCAGTACTTC.